The 5 T cell receptor beta chains presented below share a single source sample, sequenced in a study of blood T cell repertoires in COVID-19. Assay used: immunoSEQ multiplex PCR; TCRdb lists only in-frame clones, some missing. The data contain 250,000 to 300,000 clones, around 82% of them singletons. Sample: PBMCs or T cells enriched from blood (not recorded which). These TCRs come from a man in his fifties who had recovered from COVID-19.

This clone was detected a few times. The J gene is TRBJ2-7, the V gene TRBV29-1; perhaps TRBD2 as D (5 bases). CDR1 is SQVTM, CDR2 ANQGSEA, per germline. CDR3 length: 11 residues. Between the trimmed V and J ends, which lost 3 bases and 3 bases, there was a span of 6 bases. CDR3 DNA: TGCAGCGTTGAGGAGGTCTACGAGCAGTACTTC. This gives the protein CSVEEVYEQYF.

This clone occurred a few times. The genes are TRBV5-4 and TRBJ1-1; 8 bases align to TRBD1. Trimming at V came to 6 bases and at J to 4 bases, leaving 8 bases not matched to a gene. CDR1 is SGHNT, CDR2 YYREEE, per germline (reference sequence). CDR3 size: 14 residues. The DNA of the CDR3 is TGTGCCAGCACACTCAGGGGGCGGGGCACTGAAGCTTTCTTT. Its protein product is CASTLRGRGTEAFF.

The chain employs TRBV3-1 (or the pseudogene TRBV3-2) and TRBJ2-3, with D possibly TRBD1 on 5 matching bases. This CDR3 comprises 17 residues. Deletions cut 1 base from V and 1 base from J, with 15 bases between. Germline assignment: CDR1 LGHDT and CDR2 YNNKEL (reference sequence). CDR3 in DNA: TGTGCCAGCAGCCAAGTAGGGATGGGGCTCCGCACAGATACGCAGTATTTT. Amino acid sequence: CASSQVGMGLRTDTQYF.

The chain recombines TRBV7-8 with TRBJ2-7; the match to TRBD1 covers 8 bases. CDR3 length: 15 amino acids. V lost 2 bases to trimming and J lost 0 bases; unmatched junction nucleotides: 3. Looked up from germline, CDR1 is SGHVS and CDR2 is FQNEAQ. As DNA, the CDR3 is TGTGCCAGCAGCTTAAGGACAGGGCACTCCTACGAGCAGTACTTC. Translation gives CASSLRTGHSYEQYF. Looking up the rest from reference TRBV7-8 and TRBJ2-7 gives the full variable domain: GAGVSQSPRYKVAKRGQDVALRCDPISGHVSLFWYQQALGQGPEFLTYFQNEAQLDKSGLPSDRFFAERPEGSVSTLKIQRTQQEDSAVYLCASSLRTGHSYEQYFGPGTRLTVT.

This chain links TRBV18 with TRBJ1-4; D gene uncertain. The CDR3 spans 15 residues. Trimming took off 3 bases at V and 4 bases at J, with 12 bases between the two ends. Germline CDR1 reads KGHSH; CDR2 reads LQKENI. The CDR3 loop is CASSPFGGYNEKLFF. CDR3 nucleotides: TGTGCCAGCTCACCTTTCGGAGGGTATAATGAAAAACTGTTTTTT.